This T cell receptor (beta chain) was recorded in a study of immune evolution from preneoplasia to lung adenocarcinoma. Study outcomes and limitations: Normal lung had highest clonality; later lesions appeared denser, more diverse. Normal lung had the highest top T cell clone frequencies.

Two lung cancer pathologists independently confirmed each histologic diagnosis. Data came from immunoSEQ multiplex PCR; TCRdb stores just in-frame clones and leaves some out. The repertoire consists of about 11,000 clones, with just over 85% occurring once and the leading ten covering approximately 3.5%. A word on this clone: Its antigen is currently unknown.

The receptor comes from a person aged 65 to 85 with invasive lung adenocarcinoma. Sequencing was carried out using FFPE invasive lung adenocarcinoma tissue.

CDR3 bases: TGTGCCAGCAGTCCGCTACTTAGCACAGATACGCAGTATTTT. This sequence encodes CASSPLLSTDTQYF. This chain connects TRBV28 to TRBJ2-3; no firm D call. V was cut by 5 bases and J by 0 bases, with 9 bases left in between. The CDR3 covers 14 residues. Germline values: CDR1 MDHEN, CDR2 SYDVKM.